A selection of T cell receptor beta chains follows, all from one sample in a study of radiation and T cells in renal cell carcinoma. The repertoire was sequenced with immunoSEQ multiplex PCR; TCRdb's copy has only in-frame clones and lacks some. The sample records tens of thousands of clones, around 80% being singletons. This specimen consisted of blood, obtained from a patient whose treatment included radiotherapy and nephrectomy. Every receptor here comes from a man aged 60 to 69 with renal cell carcinoma. Each CDR3 is given with its conserved first and last residue. The order of the fields is D gene, clone size, V gene, J gene, CDR3 DNA, CDR3 protein. The D gene is left open where the match is weak. Not all rows give a size; the values are once, few, many and, for expanded clones, a class.

NA	NA	TRBV5-6	TRBJ1-3	TGTGCCAGCAGTCTCGACAGGACTGGAAACACCATATATTTT	CASSLDRTGNTIYF
NA	NA	TRBV4-1	TRBJ1-3	TGCGCCAGCAGCCGTGACTCACGCTCTGGAAACACCATATATTTT	CASSRDSRSGNTIYF
TRBD2	once	TRBV18	TRBJ2-1	TGTGCCAGCTCACCCGAAACTAGCGGGGGAAACAATGAGCAGTTCTTC	CASSPETSGGNNEQFF
TRBD1	NA	TRBV11-3	TRBJ1-1	TGTGCCAGCAGCTTAGTAGGGACAGTGAACACTGAAGCTTTCTTT	CASSLVGTVNTEAFF
TRBD2	NA	TRBV10-2	TRBJ2-1	TGCGCCAGCAGATTGACTAGCGGGAGGTACAATGAGCAGTTCTTC	CASRLTSGRYNEQFF
TRBD2	once	TRBV6-6	TRBJ2-5	TGTGCCAGCAAAATGGGACTAGCGAAAGAGACCCAGTACTTC	CASKMGLAKETQYF
NA	NA	TRBV5-6	TRBJ1-1	TGTGCCAGCAGCTTGGAAGGCTACAGGAACACTGAAGCTTTCTTT	CASSLEGYRNTEAFF
NA	NA	TRBV4-2	TRBJ1-3	TGTGCCAGCAGCCAAGATGGGGCGGGGGGGTCTGGAAACACCATATATTTT	CASSQDGAGGSGNTIYF
NA	NA	TRBV7-8	TRBJ1-2	TGTGCCAGCAGCTTAGCGTTGGCTAACTATGGCTACACCTTC	CASSLALANYGYTF
TRBD1	NA	TRBV27	TRBJ1-2	TGTGCCAGCAGTTCTGGACAGGGGGCCTCCTATGGCTACACCTTC	CASSSGQGASYGYTF
NA	NA	TRBV7-8	TRBJ1-1	TGTGCCAGCAGCTTACCCGGGAACCCTAGGGCTTTCTTT	CASSLPGNPRAFF
NA	few	TRBV28	TRBJ1-1	TGTGCCAGCACCGTGCCCCCGTACACTGAAGCTTTCTTT	CASTVPPYTEAFF
TRBD2	NA	TRBV10-1	TRBJ2-1	TGCGCCAGCAGTGAGTCATGGACTAGCGGGTGGAATGAGCAGTTCTTC	CASSESWTSGWNEQFF
TRBD2	NA	TRBV7-9	TRBJ2-1	TGTGCCAGCAGCTTAGTCGGGGGGTTCCAGAACAATGAGCAGTTCTTC	CASSLVGGFQNNEQFF
TRBD2	NA	TRBV7-2	TRBJ2-5	TGTGCCAGCACCATAGCGGGTGCCCTACAAGAGACCCAGTACTTC	CASTIAGALQETQYF
NA	once	TRBV19	TRBJ2-3	TGTGCCAGTAGTATAGTGGCCCCGACAGATACGCAGTATTTT	CASSIVAPTDTQYF
NA	NA	TRBV6-1	TRBJ2-1	TGTGCCAGCAGTGAAAGTGGGACACCCTACAATGAGCAGTTCTTC	CASSESGTPYNEQFF
NA	NA	TRBV7-8	TRBJ2-2	TGTGCCAGCAGCTCCAGGGCGACCGGGGAGCTGTTTTTT	CASSSRATGELFF
NA	NA	TRBV15	TRBJ2-2	TGTGCCACCAGCATCAGAGGGGGGGAGCTGTTTTTT	CATSIRGGELFF
TRBD1	NA	TRBV6-5	TRBJ1-6	TGTGCCAGCAGTCCGGGACAGGGGGTATCACCCCTCCACTTT	CASSPGQGVSPLHF
NA	NA	TRBV5-1	TRBJ2-7	TGCGCCAGCAGCTTGGTCTGGCAGGGGCCCTACGAGCAGTACTTC	CASSLVWQGPYEQYF
NA	NA	TRBV7-9	TRBJ1-1	TGTGCCAGCAGCTTACCAAATCAGGGGATGAACACTGAAGCTTTCTTT	CASSLPNQGMNTEAFF
NA	NA	TRBV19	TRBJ2-2	TGTGCCAGTAGTACCACCGCGACCGGGGAGCTGTTTTTT	CASSTTATGELFF
NA	NA	TRBV18	TRBJ1-2	TGTGCCAGCTCACCATCAGGGGTATCTGGCTACACCTTC	CASSPSGVSGYTF
TRBD1	NA	TRBV18	TRBJ1-2	TGTGCCAGCTCACCCGGGGACAGTATTTATGGCTACACCTTC	CASSPGDSIYGYTF
NA	NA	TRBV6-6	TRBJ2-7	TGTGCCAGCGGGTCAGGGAACTCCTACGAGCAGTACTTC	CASGSGNSYEQYF
TRBD2	NA	TRBV30	TRBJ2-1	TGTGCCTGGACGCGGGGGGGGATCTACAATGAGCAGTTCTTC	CAWTRGGIYNEQFF
TRBD1	once	TRBV7-8	TRBJ1-2	TGTGCCAGCAGCTTAGTAAGGGGGCGACAGGGAGGGAACTATGGCTACACCTTC	CASSLVRGRQGGNYGYTF
NA	NA	TRBV7-2	TRBJ2-7	TGTGCCAGCAGCCAGGGACTTGGCGAGCAGTACTTC	CASSQGLGEQYF
NA	NA	TRBV7-6	TRBJ1-2	TGTGCCAGCAGCTTAGGGGGAAATACTGGTGGCTACACCTTC	CASSLGGNTGGYTF
NA	NA	TRBV6-5	TRBJ2-1	TGTGCCAGCAGTTACTCGGCGGGGCCCAATGAGCAGTTCTTC	CASSYSAGPNEQFF
TRBD2	few	TRBV5-1	TRBJ2-7	TGCGCCAGCAGCTTTGTGGGGGGGGATCTACCCTACGAGCAGTACTTC	CASSFVGGDLPYEQYF
NA	NA	TRBV7-2	TRBJ1-2	TGTGCCAGCAGCTTAGGCGCGGGTGGCTACACCTTC	CASSLGAGGYTF
NA	NA	TRBV19	TRBJ2-7	TGTGCCAGTAGTATAGATAATAGCCCGTACCACGAGCAGTACTTC	CASSIDNSPYHEQYF
TRBD2	NA	TRBV6-5	TRBJ2-2	TGTGCCAGCAGTTACTGGGAGGGAAGGACCGGGGAGCTGTTTTTT	CASSYWEGRTGELFF
NA	NA	TRBV5-8	TRBJ1-1	TGTGCCAGCAGCTACGAGGCTTGGGGGACTGAAGCTTTCTTT	CASSYEAWGTEAFF
TRBD2	NA	TRBV7-2	TRBJ2-1	TGTGCCAGCACCATTAGCGGGGGTGCCGATGAGCAGTTCTTC	CASTISGGADEQFF
TRBD1	few	TRBV19	TRBJ1-2	TGTGCCAGTAGTGGAAGGACAGGGGGAACTTACTATGGCTACACCTTC	CASSGRTGGTYYGYTF
TRBD2	few	TRBV19	TRBJ2-1	TGTGCCAGTAGTGAAACTAGCGGGAACTATGAGCAGTTCTTC	CASSETSGNYEQFF
NA	few	TRBV30	TRBJ1-1	TGTGCCTGGATAACAAGGAGCCTGAACACTGAAGCTTTCTTT	CAWITRSLNTEAFF
NA	once	TRBV5-6	TRBJ2-2	TGTGCCAGCAGCTTGGTGTTCACCGGGGAGCTGTTTTTT	CASSLVFTGELFF
TRBD1	NA	TRBV18	TRBJ1-1	TGTGCCAGCTCACTAACAGGACAGGGGGAGAACACTGAAGCTTTCTTT	CASSLTGQGENTEAFF
NA	NA	TRBV27	TRBJ2-1	TGTGCCAGCAGTTTGGGGGGCGGGAGCAATGAGCAGTTCTTC	CASSLGGGSNEQFF
NA	NA	TRBV7-2	TRBJ1-1	TGTGCCAGCAGCTTAGGCGGACACGCTACCCCTCCGCATTTT	CASSLGGHATPPHF
NA	NA	TRBV7-2	TRBJ1-4	TGTGCCAGCAGCGCGGACGGACCTGAGCGAAAACTGTTTTTT	CASSADGPERKLFF
NA	NA	TRBV6-1	TRBJ2-7	TGTGCCAGCACCCCGGGCGTCTCCTACGAGCAGTACTTC	CASTPGVSYEQYF
TRBD2	NA	TRBV7-2	TRBJ2-3	TGTGCCAGCAGCTCTTGGACTAGCGGGGGGCTGCAGGGTACGCAGTATTTT	CASSSWTSGGLQGTQYF
NA	NA	TRBV7-2	TRBJ2-3	TGTGCCAGCAGCTTAGGGGTCCAGGCAGATACGCAGTATTTT	CASSLGVQADTQYF